This TCR beta chain was obtained from a study of patients and donors after allogeneic stem cell transplantation (dated by TCRdb to 2018 to 2021). Regarding this clonotype: Its cognate antigen has yet to be identified. Base quality data are lacking; no much larger clone is found one base away.

Library preparation used RT-PCR. The sequencing machine was a NextSeq 550. The public reads were run again by TCRdb, first through fastp at Q25 and then through MiXCR, and only productive beta chains were kept. Merged by CDR3 protein, the rows form single entries marked with the most common genes and DNA. The sample table contains about a million distinct CDR3 sequences; only one count was recorded for approximately 19% of them. The ten largest make up around 6% of the sample. The source is a human donor who was either an allogeneic HSCT recipient or a stem cell or donor lymphocyte infusion donor (not recorded which). It is not recorded whose cells these are; they may come from a transplant donor. Sequenced sample: blood, either unsorted or a sorted T cell fraction (not recorded which).

The CDR3 region has the sequence CSVEGGVADNYNEQFF. The nucleotides read TGCAGCGTTGAAGGGGGGGTGGCGGACAACTACAATGAGCAGTTCTTC. The rearrangement combines TRBV29-1 with TRBJ2-1, with TRBD2 tentatively as D gene (6 bases match). CDR1 and CDR2 (SQVTM, ANQGSEA) derive from the germline V gene. Trimming costs V 1 base and J 3 bases, and their ends lie 16 bases apart. From its cysteine to its phenylalanine, the CDR3 spans 16 amino acids. This entry keeps only the CDR3 DNA: 48 bases, framed from base 1.